The 16 T cell receptor beta chains reported below all come from one sample, sequenced in a study of graft-versus-host responses after intestinal transplantation. Measured with immunoSEQ multiplex PCR; TCRdb has only the in-frame clones, and not every one. The table shows more than 90,000 clones, with around nine tenths occurring only once. No cognate antigen is known for these TCRs. Sample: unstimulated CD4+ T cells sorted from spleen or lymph node cells, taken before transplant. Source of these receptors: a human donor who was the organ donor for an intestinal transplant.

V and J are TRBV10-2 and TRBJ2-1; 11 positions agree with TRBD2. V shed 6 bases and J 10 bases; nucleotides not matched to a gene: 2. Germline V gene sequence: CDR1 WSHSY, CDR2 SAAADI. This CDR3 contains 12 residues. In nucleotides, the CDR3 is TGCGCCAGCAGCCGACTAGCGGGAGAGCAGTTCTTC. Amino acids: CASSRLAGEQFF.

CDR3 DNA: TGTGCCATCAGTGAGAGGCGGGAGGGCCTGTCATCGGCCCCCTCCTACAATGAGCAGTTCTTC. It is translated as CAISERREGLSSAPSYNEQFF. The rearrangement links TRBV10-3 to TRBJ2-1; 9 bases fit TRBD2. The V gene's germline CDR1 is ENHRY and CDR2 SYGVKD. This CDR3 is 21 amino acids long. V shed 2 bases and J 0 bases; nucleotides not matched to a gene: 17.

This chain links TRBV11-2 with TRBJ2-2, with 10 bases aligning to TRBD1. The trim removed 2 bases at V and 3 bases at J, leaving 3 bases unmatched. This CDR3 spans 16 amino acids. Germline V CDR1 and CDR2: SGHAT, FQNNGV. This chain's CDR3 is CASSLRGTGDTGELFF. As DNA, the CDR3 is TGTGCCAGCAGCTTACGAGGGACAGGGGACACCGGGGAGCTGTTTTTT.

Only one count was recorded for this clone. The V call is TRBV10-3, the J call TRBJ1-1; D is undetermined. Between the trimmed V and J ends, which lost 0 bases and 10 bases, there was a span of 9 bases. This CDR3 spans 12 amino acids. Germline V gives CDR1 ENHRY, CDR2 SYGVKD. The CDR3 spells CAISESIGSAFF. CDR3 DNA: TGTGCCATCAGTGAGTCGATAGGGTCAGCTTTCTTT.

CDR3 nucleotide sequence: TGTGCCAGCAGCTTAGATATAGCGGGTTCCTACGAGCAGTACTTC. Protein: CASSLDIAGSYEQYF. V usage is TRBV7-2 and J usage is TRBJ2-7; 7 positions match TRBD2. This CDR3 region has 15 residues. Losses at the gene ends were 1 base for V and 1 base for J; bases not matched to a gene: 4. CDR1 SGHTA and CDR2 FQGNSA come from the germline V gene.

This clone was seen a few times. The rearrangement uses TRBV19 and TRBJ1-3; D is undetermined. Germline CDR1 and CDR2: LNHDA and SQIVND (reference sequence). V was shortened by 5 bases and J by 2 bases, with 10 bases between the two germline ends. This CDR3 spans 14 amino acids. The CDR3 bases are TGTGCCAGTAGTCCGCGAAGCGCTGGAAACACCATATATTTT. Translated, it gives CASSPRSAGNTIYF. The full variable domain, rest sourced from reference TRBV19 and TRBJ1-3, is DGGITQSPKYLFRKEGQNVTLSCEQNLNHDAMYWYRQDPGQGLRLIYYSQIVNDFQKGDIAEGYSVSREKKESFPLTVTSAQKNPTAFYLCASSPRSAGNTIYFGEGSWLTVV.

The chain carries TRBV6-5 and TRBJ2-5, with D perhaps matching TRBD1 (7 bases). Trimming cost V 6 bases and J 9 bases, with 20 bases left between them. The germline CDR1 and CDR2 sequences are MNHEY and SVGAGI. This CDR3 region has 14 residues. The CDR3 protein is CASSRGQAREAQYF. Here the CDR3 DNA reads TGTGCCAGCAGCCGTGGACAGGCTAGGGAGGCCCAGTACTTC.

A note on this clone: An end of the junction does not agree with germline; a read error may underlie this. V gene TRBV2 combines with J gene TRBJ1-2, with 12 bases that match TRBD1. Per the germline V gene, CDR1 is SNHLY and CDR2 is FYNNEI. The CDR3 has 15 amino acids. DNA of the CDR3: TGTGCCAGCAGAGAAGGGACAGGGGGCCAATATGGCTACACCTTC. It codes for CASREGTGGQYGYTF. Based on the CDR3 plus reference TRBV2 and TRBJ1-2, the full variable domain is EPEVTQTPSHQVTQMGQEVILRCVPISNHLYFYWYRQILGQKVEFLVSFYNNEISEKSEIFDDQFSVERPDGSNFTLKIRSTKLEDSAMYFCASREGTGGQYGYTFGSGTRLTVV.

The rearrangement uses TRBV7-4 and TRBJ2-7; no clear D gene. Germline assignment: CDR1 SGHVT and CDR2 SQSDAQ. V lost 3 bases and J 0 bases, leaving 0 bases between the germline ends. There are 11 residues in the CDR3. CDR3 in amino acids: CASSFSYEQYF. CDR3 nucleotide sequence: TGTGCCAGCAGCTTCTCCTACGAGCAGTACTTC. The variable domain in full, completed from reference TRBV7-4 and TRBJ2-7, reads GAGVSQSPRYKVAKRGRDVALRCDSISGHVTLYWYRQTLGQGSEVLTYSQSDAQRDKSGRPSGRFSAERPERSVSTLKIQRTEQGDSAVYLCASSFSYEQYFGPGTRLTVT.

The chain couples TRBV10-3 to TRBJ2-7; 8 bases are shared with TRBD2. Germline CDR1 reads ENHRY; CDR2 reads SYGVKD. The CDR3 loop spans 14 amino acids. After removal of 5 bases from V and 4 bases from J, the junction contained 7 bases not matched to a gene. The CDR3 nucleotides are TGTGCCATCAGTCCCGGGACTAGTGGGTACGAGCAGTACTTC. Amino acid sequence: CAISPGTSGYEQYF.

There are a few counts of this clone. In DNA form, the CDR3 reads TGTGCCATCAGTGGGGGTGAGAAGCTTGGGAACACCATATATTTT. Its translation is CAISGGEKLGNTIYF. The V gene is TRBV10-3, the J gene TRBJ1-3; D is uncertain. V was shortened by 4 bases and J by 7 bases, with 17 bases between the two germline ends. The V gene's germline CDR1 is ENHRY and CDR2 SYGVKD. The CDR3 covers 15 residues.

The V and J genes are TRBV6-5 and TRBJ1-1; TRBD1 matches 7 bases. The CDR3 consists of 13 residues. Looked up from germline, CDR1 is MNHEY and CDR2 is SVGAGI. V trimming: 2 bases; J trimming: 6 bases; junction bases outside the gene matches: 3. DNA for the CDR3: TGTGCCAGCAGTTACAGGGGGCCTGCTGAAGCTTTCTTT. Protein: CASSYRGPAEAFF.

A word on this clone: At one end, the junction sequence differs from germline, possibly due to a read error. CDR3 in amino acids: CASTNGPGNTIYF. CDR3 sequence (DNA): TGTGCCAGCACGAACGGACCTGGGAACACCATATATTTT. The chain uses TRBV18 and TRBJ1-3, with D uncertain. The CDR3 length is 13 residues. Germline V gene data show CDR1 as KGHSH and CDR2 as LQKENI.

This chain uses TRBV10-3 with TRBJ2-3; a possible D gene is TRBD2 (6 bases). From germline, CDR1 is ENHRY and CDR2 SYGVKD. V dropped 0 bases and J dropped 3 bases, with 10 bases sitting between them. The CDR3 consists of 15 residues. DNA of the CDR3: TGTGCCATCAGTGAGTCTCCGGGAGAAACAGATACGCAGTATTTT. Translated: CAISESPGETDTQYF.

The genes are TRBV5-1 and TRBJ2-1, with 8 bases lining up with TRBD1. CDR3 size: 16 residues. Germline values: CDR1 SGHRS, CDR2 YFSETQ. V lost 1 base and J lost 2; bases outside the gene matches: 5. CDR3 in amino acids: CASSLKGTGPYNEQFF. The CDR3 DNA is TGCGCCAGCAGCTTGAAAGGGACAGGCCCCTACAATGAGCAGTTCTTC.

The chain recombines TRBV19 with TRBJ2-7, with D perhaps matching TRBD1 (5 bases). Looked up from germline, CDR1 is LNHDA and CDR2 is SQIVND (reference sequence). Trimming took 6 bases from V and 1 from J, leaving 16 bases between them. This CDR3 spans 15 amino acids. CDR3 sequence reads: CASSSGQGTSYEQYF. The CDR3 DNA follows: TGTGCCAGTAGCTCCGGGCAGGGAACTTCCTACGAGCAGTACTTC.